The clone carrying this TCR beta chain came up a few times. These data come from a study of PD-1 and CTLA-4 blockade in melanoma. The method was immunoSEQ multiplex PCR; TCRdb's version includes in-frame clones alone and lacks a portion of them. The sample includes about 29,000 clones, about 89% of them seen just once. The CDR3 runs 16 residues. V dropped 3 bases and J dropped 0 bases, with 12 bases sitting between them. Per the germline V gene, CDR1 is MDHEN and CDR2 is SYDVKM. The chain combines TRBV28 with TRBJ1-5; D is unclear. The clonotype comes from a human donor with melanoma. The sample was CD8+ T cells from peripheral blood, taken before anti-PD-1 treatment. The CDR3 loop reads CASSFSVDYSNQPQHF. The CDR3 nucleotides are TGTGCCAGCAGTTTCTCTGTGGATTATAGCAATCAGCCCCAGCATTTT.